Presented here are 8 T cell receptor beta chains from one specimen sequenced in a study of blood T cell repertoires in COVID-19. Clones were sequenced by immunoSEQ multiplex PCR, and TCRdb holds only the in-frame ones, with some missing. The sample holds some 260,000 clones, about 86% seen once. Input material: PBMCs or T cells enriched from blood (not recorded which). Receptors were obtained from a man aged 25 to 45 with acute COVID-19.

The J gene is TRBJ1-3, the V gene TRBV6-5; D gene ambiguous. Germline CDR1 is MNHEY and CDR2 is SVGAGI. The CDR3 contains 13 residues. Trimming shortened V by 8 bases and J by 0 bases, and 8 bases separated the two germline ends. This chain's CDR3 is CASLNPSGNTIYF. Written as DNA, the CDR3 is TGTGCCAGCCTAAACCCCTCTGGAAACACCATATATTTT.

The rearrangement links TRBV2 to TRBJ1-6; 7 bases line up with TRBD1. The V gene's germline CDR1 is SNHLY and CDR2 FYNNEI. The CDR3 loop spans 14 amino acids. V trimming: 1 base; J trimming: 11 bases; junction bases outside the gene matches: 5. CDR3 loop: CASSEDRGRTPLHF. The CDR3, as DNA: TGTGCCAGCAGTGAAGACAGGGGTCGGACACCCCTCCACTTT.

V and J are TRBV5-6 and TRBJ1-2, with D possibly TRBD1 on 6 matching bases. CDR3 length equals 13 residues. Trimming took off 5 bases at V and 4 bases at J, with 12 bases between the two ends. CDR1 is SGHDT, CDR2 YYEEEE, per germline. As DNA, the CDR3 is TGTGCCAGCAGAATAGACAGGTCCTATGGCTACACCTTC. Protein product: CASRIDRSYGYTF.

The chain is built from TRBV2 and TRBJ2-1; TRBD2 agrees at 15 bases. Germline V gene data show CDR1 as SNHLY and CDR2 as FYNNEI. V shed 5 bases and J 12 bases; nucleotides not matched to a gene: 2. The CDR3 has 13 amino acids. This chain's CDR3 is CASSPGLAGGQFF. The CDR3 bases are TGTGCCAGCAGTCCGGGACTAGCGGGAGGGCAGTTCTTC.

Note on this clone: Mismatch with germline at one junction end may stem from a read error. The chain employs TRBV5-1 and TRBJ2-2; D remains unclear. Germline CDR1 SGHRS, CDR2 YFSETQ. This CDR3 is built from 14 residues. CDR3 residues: CASTGFANTGELFF. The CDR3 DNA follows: TGTGCCAGCACCGGGTTCGCGAACACCGGGGAGCTGTTTTTT.

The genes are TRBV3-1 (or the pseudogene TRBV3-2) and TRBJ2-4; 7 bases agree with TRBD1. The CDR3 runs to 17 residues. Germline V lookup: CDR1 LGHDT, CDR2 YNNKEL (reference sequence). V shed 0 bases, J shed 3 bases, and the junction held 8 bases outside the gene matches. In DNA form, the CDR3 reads TGTGCCAGCAGCCAAGATGGGCAGGGGGTTAGCAAAAACATTCAGTACTTC. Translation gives CASSQDGQGVSKNIQYF.

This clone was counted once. The CDR3 DNA reads TGTGCCAGCAGCATTGGGGGACAGGGTGCCGTAAAACTGTTTTTT. This codes for CASSIGGQGAVKLFF. This chain uses TRBV5-4 with TRBJ1-4, with 9 bases aligning to TRBD1. CDR1 is SGHNT and CDR2 is YYREEE in the germline V gene (reference sequence). The CDR3 is 15 amino acids. The V gene end was trimmed by 4 bases and the J gene end by 10 bases; junction bases not matched to a gene: 11.

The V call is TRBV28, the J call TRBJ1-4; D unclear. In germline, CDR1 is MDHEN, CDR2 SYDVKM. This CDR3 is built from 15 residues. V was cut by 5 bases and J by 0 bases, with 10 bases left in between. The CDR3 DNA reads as TGTGCCAGCAGTCAGGAACGGACAACTAATGAAAAACTGTTTTTT. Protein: CASSQERTTNEKLFF. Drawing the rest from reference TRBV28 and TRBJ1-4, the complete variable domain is DVKVTQSSRYLVKRTGEKVFLECVQDMDHENMFWYRQDPGLGLRLIYFSYDVKMKEKGDIPEGYSVSREKKERFSLILESASTNQTSMYLCASSQERTTNEKLFFGSGTQLSVL.